This entry features one TCR beta chain sequence. This clonotype was recorded many times. Which antigen it targets is not known. No base-level quality is on record; no much larger clone is a single base apart. The sample originates from a study of human T cells and chemical hapten exposure (dated by TCRdb to about 2021). About the study as a whole: For sensitization, 2% DPC in acetone was applied to a 2 cm by 2 cm area of upper inner arm skin. Nearly 30 alopecia patients gave blood for TCR sequencing at one to four time points (pre-sensitization, 2, 6 and 24 weeks). Peripheral blood TCR repertoire changes were tracked in vivo in alopecia patients during primary and secondary sensitization to the hapten diphenylcyclopropenone (DPC). Libraries were pooled for sequencing, and variation in per-sample TCR yields was attributed mainly to small differences in library volumes within the pool. Patch testing on the upper back used Finn chambers containing 0.01% DPC, with scoring done after 6 days according to International Contact Dermatitis Research Group standards. Most of the patients in the cohort were female, and the cohort covered alopecia areata with under or over 50% scalp involvement, alopecia totalis and alopecia universalis. Throughout the roughly 26-week study period, patients were also given weekly therapeutic DPC doses on the scalp. Blood samples were taken from patients before sensitization (week 0) and at 2, 6 and about 24 weeks after DPC sensitization. What the authors observed across the whole study: Patch test score was positively correlated with the number of PT1 expanded TCRs, with significance at thresholds 8, 16 and 32 but not at 4. After repeated subsampling, changes were observed in the strength of the expansion versus patch-test correlation and in the threshold at which the correlation became significant. Compared with pre-sensitization or healthy control sets, expanded TCRs formed significantly more large CDR3 similarity clusters, which is consistent with antigen-driven responses. No change with DPC sensitization was found in the number of TCRs above 1 in 1000 frequency, and no evidence of global repertoire structure alterations was found. Alopecia, a presumed autoimmune disease, was present in all patients, so the immune response of the patients might differ from that of healthy individuals.

The library was built by means of RACE. Sequencing used a NextSeq 500. During library preparation, unique molecular identifiers were attached to individual cDNA molecules so that TCRs could be counted quantitatively and reproducibly. From each blood RNA sample, both TCR alpha and TCR beta chains were sequenced. The paper's data handling went like this. Samples had a median of about 96,000 TCRs, with a range from about 23,224 to 690,600. V, J and CDR3 annotation of the TCR reads was carried out using the Decombinator software suite. Every sample was subsampled to the same number of TCRs (28,000) for the PS versus PT1 abundance plots. TCRs were defined as expanded if absent before sensitization and observed at least eight times at the 2-week time point. TCRdb reanalyzed the raw reads on its own, using fastp at Q25 for trimming and MiXCR for clone calling, and kept in-frame beta chains. Entries that share a CDR3 protein sequence are merged under the most common genes and DNA. The V and J calls were determined by TCRdb, not by the authors. The sample table shows around 300,000 distinct CDR3 sequences, and 4.5% to 5.5% are seen once. Jointly, the top ten make up around 8% of the sample.

The time point label, as the study defines it: pre-sensitization, week 0. The treatment or condition label corresponds to: therapeutic diphenylcyclopropenone sensitization with weekly scalp DPC. Blood at each patch-test visit was drawn before the patch test was applied. To be eligible, patients had to be aged 18 to 70, diagnosed with alopecia and judged suitable for DPC therapy, while pregnant patients were excluded. Total RNA was extracted from unfractionated whole blood that had been collected in Tempus Blood RNA tubes. The CDR3, from cysteine to phenylalanine, totals 15 residues. Here the CDR3 DNA is all that survives: 45 bases in frame from base 1. V is reduced by 4 bases and J by 7 bases, leaving a spacing of 17 bases between them. Reading the germline V gene gives CDR1 SQVTM and CDR2 ANQGSEA.

This TCR came from a woman aged 18 to 35 with alopecia areata. Some clones in this sample may be carry-over from other donors' samples. This receptor chain uses TRBV29-1 and TRBJ1-6; a weak D assignment points to TRBD1 (5 bases agree). Sequencing used whole blood, obtained in connection with sensitization to the hapten diphenylcyclopropenone (DPC). The CDR3 reads as follows: CSVASGPGGNSPLHF. The DNA sequence is TGCAGCGTTGCGTCCGGGCCCGGGGGAAATTCACCCCTCCACTTT.